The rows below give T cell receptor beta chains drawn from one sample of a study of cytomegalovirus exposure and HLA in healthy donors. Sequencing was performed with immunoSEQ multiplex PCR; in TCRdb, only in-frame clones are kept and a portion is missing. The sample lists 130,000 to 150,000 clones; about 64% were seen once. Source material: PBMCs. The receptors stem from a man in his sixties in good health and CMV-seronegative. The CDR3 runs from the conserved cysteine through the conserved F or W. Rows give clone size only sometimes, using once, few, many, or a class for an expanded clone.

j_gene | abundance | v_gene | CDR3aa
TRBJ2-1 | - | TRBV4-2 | CASSQARGQGYNEQFF
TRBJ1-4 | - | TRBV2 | CASRAQGGANEKLFF
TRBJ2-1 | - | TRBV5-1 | CASSFLSGTSGDNEQFF
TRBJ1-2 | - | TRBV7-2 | CASSLALDSIYGYTF
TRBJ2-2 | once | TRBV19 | CASSKRDTGELFF
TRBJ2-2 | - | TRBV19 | CASRRDSVDTGELFF
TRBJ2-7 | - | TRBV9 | CASSVDPSGYEQYF
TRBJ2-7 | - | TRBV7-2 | CASSLERLAASYEQYF
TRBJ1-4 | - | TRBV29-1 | CSGITGGNEKLFF
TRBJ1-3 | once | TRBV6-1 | CASSERENTIYF
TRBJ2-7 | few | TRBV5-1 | CASSLAGDEQYF
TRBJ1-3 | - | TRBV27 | CASSLNGAAVGNTIYF
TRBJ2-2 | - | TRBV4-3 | CASSQESASGRRELFF
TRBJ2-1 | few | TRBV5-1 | CASSLDSNEQFF
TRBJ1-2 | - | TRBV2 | CASSEVGGGGYTF
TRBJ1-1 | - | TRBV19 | CASSPSQGATEAFF
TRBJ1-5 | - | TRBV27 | CASRITGGTQHF
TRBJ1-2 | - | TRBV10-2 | CASMQTGTYGYTF
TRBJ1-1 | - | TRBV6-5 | CASNSDRLHTEAFF
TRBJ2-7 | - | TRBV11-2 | CASSLYGGSEYEQYF
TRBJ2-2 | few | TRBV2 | CASSEEDLFTAGELFF
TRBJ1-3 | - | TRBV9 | CASSVDVGGDAGNTIYF
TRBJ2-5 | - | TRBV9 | CASSVALTGVETQYF
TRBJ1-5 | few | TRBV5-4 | CASSLDRGENQPQHF
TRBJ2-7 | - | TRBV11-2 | CASSTPSGGSYYEQYF
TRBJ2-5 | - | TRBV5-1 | CASSLATGFETQYF
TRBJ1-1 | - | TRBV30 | CAWSKQAGSEAFF
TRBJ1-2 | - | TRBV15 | CATSRVTDYGYTF
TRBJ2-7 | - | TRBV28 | CASSSPEARSSYEQYF
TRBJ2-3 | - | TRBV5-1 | CASSLDTDTQYF
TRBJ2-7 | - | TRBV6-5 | CASSRTGTAKYEQYF
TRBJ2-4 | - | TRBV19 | CASSMGLAGGYKNIQYF
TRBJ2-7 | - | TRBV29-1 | CSAGTSGGSYEQYF
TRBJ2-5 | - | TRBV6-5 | CASSRDRGRRETQYF
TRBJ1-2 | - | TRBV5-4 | CASRSSRGYVYGYTF
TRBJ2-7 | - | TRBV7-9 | CASSLDRRGMNEQYF
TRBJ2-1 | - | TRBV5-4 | CASSLKRGTTFHGGEQFF
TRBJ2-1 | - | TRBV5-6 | CASSLFQGFLLGQFF
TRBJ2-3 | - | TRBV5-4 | CASSSSTSGRAGTDTQYF
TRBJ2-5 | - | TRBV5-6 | CASSLERLRETQYF
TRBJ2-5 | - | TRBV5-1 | CASSVTGGPQETQYF
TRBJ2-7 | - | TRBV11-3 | CASSHGLNSYEQYF
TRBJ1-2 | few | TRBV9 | CASSVAGRSYGYTF
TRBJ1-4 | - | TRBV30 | CAWSEGGDEKLFF
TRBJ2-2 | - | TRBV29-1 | CSVGEREWDTGELFF
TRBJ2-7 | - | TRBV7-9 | CASSLDRGAYEQYF
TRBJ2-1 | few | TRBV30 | CAWKNLAGVYNEQFF
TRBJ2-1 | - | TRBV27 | CASSLPGSIDNEQFF
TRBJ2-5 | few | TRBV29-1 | CSTSGNQETQYF
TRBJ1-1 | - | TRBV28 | CASSLEPRGYEAFF
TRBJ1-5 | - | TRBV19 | CASSRGQGVHQPQHF
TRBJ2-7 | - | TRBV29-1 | CSVRGATGGRYEQYF
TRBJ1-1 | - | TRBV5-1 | CASSFSTGNTEAFF
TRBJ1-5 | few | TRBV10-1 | CASSEGQGQPQHF
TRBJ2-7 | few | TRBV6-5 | CASSLRPGQGVYEQYF
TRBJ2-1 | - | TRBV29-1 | CSVSHLLAGVHNEQFF
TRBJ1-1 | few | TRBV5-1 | CASSFKEDTEAFF